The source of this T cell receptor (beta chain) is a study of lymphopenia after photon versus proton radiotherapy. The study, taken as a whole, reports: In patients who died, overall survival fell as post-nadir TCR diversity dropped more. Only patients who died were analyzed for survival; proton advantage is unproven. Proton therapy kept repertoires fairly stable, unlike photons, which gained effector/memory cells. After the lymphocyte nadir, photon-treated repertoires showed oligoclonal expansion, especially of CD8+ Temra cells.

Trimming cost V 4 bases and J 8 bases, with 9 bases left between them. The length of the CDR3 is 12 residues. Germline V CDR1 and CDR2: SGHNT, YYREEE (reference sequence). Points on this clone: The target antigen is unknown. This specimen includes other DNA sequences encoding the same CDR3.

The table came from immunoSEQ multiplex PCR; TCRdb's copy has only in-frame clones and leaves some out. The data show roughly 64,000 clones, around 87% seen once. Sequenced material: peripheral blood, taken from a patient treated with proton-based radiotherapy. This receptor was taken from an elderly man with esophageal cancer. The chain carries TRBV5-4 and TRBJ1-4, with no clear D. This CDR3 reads CASSLDGEKLFF. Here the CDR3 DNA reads TGTGCCAGCAGCCTAGACGGAGAAAAACTGTTTTTT.